Following are 7 T cell receptor beta chains from one sample sequenced in a study of blood T cell repertoires in COVID-19. TCRdb's copy holds only in-frame clones and misses some; the assay was immunoSEQ multiplex PCR. The profile shows 110,000 or so clones, more than 75% of them singletons. Sequencing was done on a sample of peripheral blood. The receptors derive from a middle-aged woman with acute or convalescent COVID-19.

The rearrangement joins TRBV7-7 to TRBJ2-1; 7 nucleotides align to TRBD2. Germline CDR1 and CDR2: SSHAT and FNYEAQ (reference sequence). V was pared by 5 bases and J by 9 bases, with 19 bases of the junction left unmatched. This CDR3 is 17 amino acids long. The CDR3 here is CASSLHPLSGAPGEQFF. CDR3 coding DNA: TGTGCCAGCAGCCTCCACCCTTTAAGCGGGGCCCCCGGTGAGCAGTTCTTC.

J is TRBJ1-1 and V is TRBV19; D perhaps matches TRBD1 (5 bases). This CDR3 region has 15 residues. Trimming took 4 bases from V and 5 from J, leaving 17 bases between them. CDR1 and CDR2 from the germline V gene are LNHDA and SQIVND (reference sequence). The CDR3 sequence: CASSTNGRVGTEAFF. CDR3 coding DNA: TGTGCCAGTAGTACAAATGGCAGGGTGGGGACTGAAGCTTTCTTT.

V and J are TRBV6-5 and TRBJ1-2; the match to TRBD1 covers 11 bases. With V trimmed by 5 bases and J by 5 bases, 4 bases remained unmatched. There are 14 residues in the CDR3. Germline CDR1 MNHEY, CDR2 SVGAGI. CDR3 loop: CASSLGTGGYGYTF. Here the CDR3 DNA reads TGTGCCAGCAGTCTGGGGACAGGGGGATATGGCTACACCTTC.

The J gene is TRBJ1-1, the V gene TRBV6-5, with D hard to call. This CDR3 spans 14 amino acids. In germline, CDR1 is MNHEY, CDR2 SVGAGI. With 6 bases removed from V and 4 bases from J, the gap between germline ends came to 15 bases. The DNA of the CDR3 is TGTGCCAGCAGCCCCTTCTACCGGGGCACTGAAGCTTTCTTT. Translated: CASSPFYRGTEAFF.

The chain uses TRBV29-1 and TRBJ1-1; D not certain. Germline assignment: CDR1 SQVTM and CDR2 ANQGSEA. V lost 7 bases, J lost 1 base, and 10 bases lay in between. The CDR3 runs to 12 residues. CDR3 protein: CSAITTNTEAFF. The CDR3 DNA follows: TGCAGCGCGATTACAACGAACACTGAAGCTTTCTTT.

The chain employs TRBV30 and TRBJ1-5; tentative D call: TRBD1 (5 bases). The CDR3 is 14 residues long. The ends were cut back, 1 base at V and 6 bases at J, with 13 bases in the middle. Per the germline V gene, CDR1 is GTSNPN and CDR2 is SVGIG (reference sequence). For the CDR3, the DNA is TGTGCCTGGAGTGGTGGGGCGCCGGGTCAGCCCCAGCATTTT. The encoded protein is CAWSGGAPGQPQHF.

In DNA form, the CDR3 reads TGTGCCAGCTCACCACCGGCATCTGCAACCCCAACAGCTTTCTTT. It is translated as CASSPPASATPTAFF. The chain couples TRBV18 to TRBJ1-1; D unclear. The CDR3 sequence is 15 residues long. Germline V lookup: CDR1 KGHSH, CDR2 LQKENI. Trimming removed 0 bases from V and 10 bases from J, with 18 bases in between.